What follows is one T cell receptor beta chain and its context. Its antigen is not known. One entry per CDR3 protein results from TCRdb running MiXCR on the RT-PCR reads. The sample has about 520,000 distinct CDR3 sequences; around 25% are singletons. This specimen comes from a study of response to subunit inactivated influenza vaccine. Deletions cut 8 bases from V and 0 bases from J, with 11 bases between. CDR1 is LNHDA and CDR2 is SQIVND in the germline V gene (reference sequence). The CDR3 covers 14 residues. Study findings and constraints: The authors suggested that every seasonal influenza vaccination recruits few new T cells.

The receptor was derived from a man aged 45 to 65 who received an inactivated influenza vaccine. Sequencing was performed on CD4+ T cells sorted from PBMCs, taken 4 to 6 days after vaccination. The chain has TRBV19 and TRBJ2-1; D may be TRBD1 or TRBD2 (5 bases each). The DNA of the CDR3 is TGTGCCAGTGGGGACGTGAGCTCCTACAATGAGCAGTTCTTC. This encodes CASGDVSSYNEQFF.